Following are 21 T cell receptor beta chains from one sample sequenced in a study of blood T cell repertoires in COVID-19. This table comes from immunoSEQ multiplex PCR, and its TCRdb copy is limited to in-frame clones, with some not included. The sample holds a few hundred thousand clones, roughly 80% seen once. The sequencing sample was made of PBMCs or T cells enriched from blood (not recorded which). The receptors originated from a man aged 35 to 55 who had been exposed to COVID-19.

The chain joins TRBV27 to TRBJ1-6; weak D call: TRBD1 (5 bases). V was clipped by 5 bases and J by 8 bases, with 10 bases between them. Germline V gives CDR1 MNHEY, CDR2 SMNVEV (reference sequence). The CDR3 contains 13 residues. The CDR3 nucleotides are TGTGCCAGCAGTCAAGACAGAGATTCACCCCTCCACTTT. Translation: CASSQDRDSPLHF.

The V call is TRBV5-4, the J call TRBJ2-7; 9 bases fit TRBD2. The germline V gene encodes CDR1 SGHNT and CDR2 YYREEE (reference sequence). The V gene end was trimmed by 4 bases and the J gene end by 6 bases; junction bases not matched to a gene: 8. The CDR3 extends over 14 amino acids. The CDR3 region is CASSQIAGVSEQYF. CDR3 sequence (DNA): TGTGCCAGCAGCCAGATAGCGGGAGTAAGCGAGCAGTACTTC.

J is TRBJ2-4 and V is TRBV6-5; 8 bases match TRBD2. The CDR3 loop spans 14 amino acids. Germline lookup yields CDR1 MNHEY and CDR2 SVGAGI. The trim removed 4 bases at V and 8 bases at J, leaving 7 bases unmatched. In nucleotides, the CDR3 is TGTGCCAGCAGTTCGGGGACTAGGCGCCACATTCAGTACTTC. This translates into CASSSGTRRHIQYF.

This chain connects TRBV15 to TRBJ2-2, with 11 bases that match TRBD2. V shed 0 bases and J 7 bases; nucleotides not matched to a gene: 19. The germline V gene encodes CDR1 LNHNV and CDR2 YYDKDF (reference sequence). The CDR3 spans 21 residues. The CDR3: CATSRDRGSGRAGGSVGELFF. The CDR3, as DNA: TGTGCCACCAGCAGAGATCGGGGTAGCGGGAGGGCCGGGGGTTCCGTCGGGGAGCTGTTTTTT.

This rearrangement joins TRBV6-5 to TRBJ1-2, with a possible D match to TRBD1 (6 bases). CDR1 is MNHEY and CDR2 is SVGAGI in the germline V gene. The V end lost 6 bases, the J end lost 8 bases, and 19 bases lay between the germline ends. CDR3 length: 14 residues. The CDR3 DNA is TGTGCCAGCAGCCAAACCCAGGGGAGGGGAGGCTACACCTTC. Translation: CASSQTQGRGGYTF.

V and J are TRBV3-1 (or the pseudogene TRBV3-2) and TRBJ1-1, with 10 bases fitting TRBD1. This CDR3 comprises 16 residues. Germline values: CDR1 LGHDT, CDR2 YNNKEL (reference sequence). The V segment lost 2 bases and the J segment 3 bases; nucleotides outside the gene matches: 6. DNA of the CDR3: TGTGCCAGCAGCCAATCCTGGGGGACAGGGGACACTGAAGCTTTCTTT. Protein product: CASSQSWGTGDTEAFF.

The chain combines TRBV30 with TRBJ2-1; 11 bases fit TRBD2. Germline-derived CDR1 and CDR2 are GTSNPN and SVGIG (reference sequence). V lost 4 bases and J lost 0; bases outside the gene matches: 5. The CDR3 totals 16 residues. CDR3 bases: TGTGCCTGGACCAGGACTAGCGGGCCCTCCTACAATGAGCAGTTCTTC. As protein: CAWTRTSGPSYNEQFF.

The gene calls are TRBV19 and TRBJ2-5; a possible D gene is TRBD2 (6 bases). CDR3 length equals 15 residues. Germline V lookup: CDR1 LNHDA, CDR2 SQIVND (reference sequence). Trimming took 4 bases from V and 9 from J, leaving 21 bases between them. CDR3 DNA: TGTGCCAGTAGTACGGGTGGGGTAGCGGCCGGGGCCCAGTACTTC. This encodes CASSTGGVAAGAQYF.

Here the CDR3 reads CASGLGTAGAFF. CDR3 bases: TGTGCTAGTGGTTTGGGAACCGCGGGAGCTTTCTTT. This sequence joins TRBV12-5 and TRBJ1-1; D unclear. The CDR3 runs 12 residues. Trimming stripped 1 base from V and 10 bases from J, with 10 bases between. The germline gives CDR1 LGHNT, CDR2 FRNRAP.

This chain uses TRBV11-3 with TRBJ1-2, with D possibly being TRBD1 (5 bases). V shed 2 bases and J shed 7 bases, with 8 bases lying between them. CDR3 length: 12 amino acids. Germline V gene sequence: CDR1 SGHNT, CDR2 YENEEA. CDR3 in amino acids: CASSLQGRGYTF. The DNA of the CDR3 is TGTGCCAGCAGCTTACAGGGTCGTGGCTACACCTTC.

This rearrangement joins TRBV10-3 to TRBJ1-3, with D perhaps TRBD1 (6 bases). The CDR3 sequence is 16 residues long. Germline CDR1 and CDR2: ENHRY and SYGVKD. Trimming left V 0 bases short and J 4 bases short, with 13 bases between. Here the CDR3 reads CAISESGGLVGNTIYF. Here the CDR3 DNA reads TGTGCCATCAGTGAGTCGGGGGGGCTGGTCGGAAACACCATATATTTT.

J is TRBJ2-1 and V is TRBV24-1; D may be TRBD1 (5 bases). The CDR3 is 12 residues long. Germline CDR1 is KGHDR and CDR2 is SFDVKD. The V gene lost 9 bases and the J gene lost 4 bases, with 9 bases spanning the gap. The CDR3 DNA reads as TGTGCCACCTCGACAGATTACAATGAGCAGTTCTTC. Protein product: CATSTDYNEQFF.

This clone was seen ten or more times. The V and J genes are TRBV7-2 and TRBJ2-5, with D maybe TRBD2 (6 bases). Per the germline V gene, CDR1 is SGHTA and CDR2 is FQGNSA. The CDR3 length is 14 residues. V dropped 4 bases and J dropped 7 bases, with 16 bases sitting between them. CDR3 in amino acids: CASSSGLVTGTQYF. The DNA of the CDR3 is TGTGCCAGCAGCTCGGGACTCGTAACGGGGACCCAGTACTTC. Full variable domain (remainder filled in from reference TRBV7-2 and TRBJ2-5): GAGVSQSPSNKVTEKGKDVELRCDPISGHTALYWYRQSLGQGLEFLIYFQGNSAPDKSGLPSDRFSAERTGGSVSTLTIQRTQQEDSAVYLCASSSGLVTGTQYFGPGTRLLVL.

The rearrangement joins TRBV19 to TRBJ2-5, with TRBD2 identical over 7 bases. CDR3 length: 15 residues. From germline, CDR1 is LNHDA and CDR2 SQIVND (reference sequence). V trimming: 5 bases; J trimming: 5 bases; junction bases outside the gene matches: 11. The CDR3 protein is CASSPGGSVRETQYF. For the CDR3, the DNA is TGTGCCAGTAGTCCCGGGGGGAGCGTGCGGGAGACCCAGTACTTC. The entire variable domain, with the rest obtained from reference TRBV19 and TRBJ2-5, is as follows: DGGITQSPKYLFRKEGQNVTLSCEQNLNHDAMYWYRQDPGQGLRLIYYSQIVNDFQKGDIAEGYSVSREKKESFPLTVTSAQKNPTAFYLCASSPGGSVRETQYFGPGTRLLVL.

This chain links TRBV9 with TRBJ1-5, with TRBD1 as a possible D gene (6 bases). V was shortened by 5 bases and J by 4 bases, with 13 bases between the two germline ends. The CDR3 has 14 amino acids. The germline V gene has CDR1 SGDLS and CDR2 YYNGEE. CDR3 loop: CASSLGGGNQPQHF. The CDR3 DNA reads TGTGCCAGCAGTCTAGGGGGGGGTAATCAGCCCCAGCATTTT.

CDR3 residues: CASSLQGANYEQYF. For the CDR3, the DNA is TGCGCCAGCAGCTTACAGGGAGCAAACTACGAGCAGTACTTC. The chain is built from TRBV5-1 and TRBJ2-7; D may be TRBD1 (6 bases). V lost 2 bases to trimming and J lost 3 bases, with 12 bases between them. Germline loops: CDR1 SGHRS, CDR2 YFSETQ. The CDR3 runs to 14 residues.

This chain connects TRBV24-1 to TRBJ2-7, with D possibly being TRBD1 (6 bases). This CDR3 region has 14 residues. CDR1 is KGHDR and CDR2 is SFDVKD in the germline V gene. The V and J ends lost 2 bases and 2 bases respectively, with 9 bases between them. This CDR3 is CATSDSGQPYEQYF. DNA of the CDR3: TGTGCCACCAGTGATTCCGGACAGCCCTACGAGCAGTACTTC.

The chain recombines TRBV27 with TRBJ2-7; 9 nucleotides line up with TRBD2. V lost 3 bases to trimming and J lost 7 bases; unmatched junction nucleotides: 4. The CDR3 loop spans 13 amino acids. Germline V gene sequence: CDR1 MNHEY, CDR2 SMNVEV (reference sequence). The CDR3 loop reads CASSFSGSIEQYF. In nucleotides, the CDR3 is TGTGCCAGCAGTTTTAGCGGGAGTATTGAGCAGTACTTC.

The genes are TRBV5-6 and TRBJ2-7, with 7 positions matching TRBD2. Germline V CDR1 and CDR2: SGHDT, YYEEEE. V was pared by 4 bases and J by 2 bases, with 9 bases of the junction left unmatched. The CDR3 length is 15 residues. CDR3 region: CASSPTPGLTYEQYF. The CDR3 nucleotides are TGTGCCAGCAGCCCGACCCCGGGACTAACCTACGAGCAGTACTTC. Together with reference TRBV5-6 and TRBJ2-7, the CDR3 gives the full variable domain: DAGVTQSPTHLIKTRGQQVTLRCSPKSGHDTVSWYQQALGQGPQFIFQYYEEEERQRGNFPDRFSGHQFPNYSSELNVNALLLGDSALYLCASSPTPGLTYEQYFGPGTRLTVT.

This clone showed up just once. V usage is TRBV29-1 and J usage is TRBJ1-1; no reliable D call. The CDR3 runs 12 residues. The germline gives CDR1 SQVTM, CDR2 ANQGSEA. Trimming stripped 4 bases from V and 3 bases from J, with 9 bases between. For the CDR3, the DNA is TGCAGCGTTGGCGGACTGTACACTGAAGCTTTCTTT. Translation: CSVGGLYTEAFF.

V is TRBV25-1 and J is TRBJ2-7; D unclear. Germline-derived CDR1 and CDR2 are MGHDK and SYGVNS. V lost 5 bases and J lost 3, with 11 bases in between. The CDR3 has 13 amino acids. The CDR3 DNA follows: TGTGCCAGCAGTAAGTCAGGAATCTACGAGCAGTACTTC. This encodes CASSKSGIYEQYF.